This paragraph reports one T cell receptor (beta chain). This clone has only a few counts. Its antigen has not been determined. Nothing much larger sits one base from this clone, and base qualities are not available. The record originates from a study of blood T cell repertoires in COVID-19 (dated by TCRdb to about 2020). Regarding the complete study: Collaborator samples came from the United States, Italy and Spain and covered acute and convalescent phases of COVID-19. The prospective study material was composed of cDNA or gDNA derived from T cells, B-cell-depleted T cells, or PBMCs. Deeply sampled blood TCRbeta repertoires from subjects exposed to, actively infected with, or recovered from COVID-19 were included in the dataset. A freely available public database, intended as a resource for researchers studying the immune response to SARS-CoV-2, is where the repertoires were released. The samples were drawn from the first 160 participants of the ongoing ImmuneRACE study and from 950 to 1,500 subjects provided by 6 global collaborators. Nearly every sample came with metadata listing a de-identified subject ID, COVID-19 status, age in years and sex. HLA class I and class II types, where available, came from metadata supplied by the sample provider rather than from assay-based typing.

General study outcomes and caveats: The quantity of clinical and demographic metadata differed by source and by participant and was supplied without curation.

The immunoSEQ Assay, a bias-controlled multiplex PCR, was used to amplify TCRbeta CDR3 regions from genomic DNA. In the paper's pipeline: Nucleated cell counts per sample were estimated from amplification of reference gene primers within the assay. Sequence reads were collapsed and filtered to measure the absolute abundance of every unique TCRbeta CDR3 rearrangement. For each sample, productive Simpson clonality was calculated by taking the square root of Simpson's diversity index across productive rearrangements. Not all clones reach the TCRdb copy of this immuneACCESS table, which keeps in-frame sequences only. Checked studies attribute under half of the gap to unresolved V genes and leave the rest unexplained. Clonal size and the V and J genes are those of that table, whereas D and trimming came from the DNA. Present in this sample are fewer than 200,000 clones, 80% of which were seen just once. The leading ten clones occupy about 6.5% of the sample.

Whole blood was collected in K2EDTA tubes by collaborating institutions according to the institutions' own protocols. For TCRbeta analysis, collaborators shipped samples in one of three forms: frozen whole blood, isolated PBMCs, or DNA extracted from either of those sample types. CDR3 length: 17 amino acids, cysteine to phenylalanine. Just the 51-base CDR3 DNA is kept, in frame starting at base 1. The TCR sequence derives from a man in his 70s with active or convalescent COVID-19. Sequencing was carried out using peripheral blood. Rearrangement joined TRBV21-1 to TRBJ1-3; the table's D call of TRBD1 was not tested on the DNA. TRBV21-1 corresponds to a pseudogene. The CDR3 sequence is CASSKEGDRVSGNTIYF. The DNA sequence follows: TGTGCCAGCAGCAAAGAGGGGGACAGGGTGTCTGGAAACACCATATATTTT.